This T cell receptor (beta chain) was captured in a study of T cell responses to AZD1222 COVID-19 vaccine. Study results and limitations: Researchers report vaccine-associated CD4 TCRs spanning spike, with dominance at 160-218 and 743-854. Females made up more of the donors, who were largely white British, and clonal diversity may have come out too low.

Germline V gene lookup returns CDR1 SNHLY and CDR2 FYNNEI. The CDR3 covers 13 residues. Trimming shortened V by 3 bases and J by 8 bases, and 13 bases separated the two germline ends. Measured with immunoSEQ multiplex PCR; TCRdb has only the in-frame clones, and not every one. The table records about 150,000 clones, over 80% of them present only once. Comment on this clone: Its target is unknown.

V gene TRBV2 combines with J gene TRBJ1-2, with D unresolved. Sequenced material: peripheral blood, taken 28 days after the second AZD1222 dose. This sequence originates from an adult who received the AZD1222 COVID-19 vaccine. Here the CDR3 reads CASSDRRSSGYTF. In DNA form, the CDR3 reads TGTGCCAGCAGTGACAGACGTTCTAGCGGCTACACCTTC.